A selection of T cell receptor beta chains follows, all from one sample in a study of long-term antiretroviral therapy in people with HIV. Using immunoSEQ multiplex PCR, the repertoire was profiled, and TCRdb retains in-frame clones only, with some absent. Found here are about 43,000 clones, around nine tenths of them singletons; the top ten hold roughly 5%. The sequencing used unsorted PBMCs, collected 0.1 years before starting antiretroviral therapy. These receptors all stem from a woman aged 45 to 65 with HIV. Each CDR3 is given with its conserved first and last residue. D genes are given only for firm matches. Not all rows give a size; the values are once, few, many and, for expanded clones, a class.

CDR3aa: CASSPGQGTTYEQYF; CDR3nt: TGTGCCAGCAGTCCGGGACAGGGGACGACCTACGAGCAGTACTTC; j_gene: TRBJ2-7; d_gene: TRBD1; v_gene: TRBV27; abundance: .
CDR3aa: CASSVAGGRADTQYF; CDR3nt: TGTGCCAGCAGCGTAGCAGGGGGCCGGGCAGATACGCAGTATTTT; j_gene: TRBJ2-3; d_gene: TRBD1; v_gene: TRBV9; abundance: .
CDR3aa: CASSLFGHQTSYEQYF; CDR3nt: TGTGCCAGCAGCTTATTCGGACACCAAACCTCCTACGAGCAGTACTTC; j_gene: TRBJ2-7; d_gene: .; v_gene: TRBV7-9; abundance: .
CDR3aa: CASSTQGGPGSYSPLHF; CDR3nt: TGTGCCAGCAGCACACAGGGTGGCCCCGGGTCGTATTCACCCCTCCACTTT; j_gene: TRBJ1-6; d_gene: .; v_gene: TRBV9; abundance: .
CDR3aa: CAIGQGTEAFF; CDR3nt: TGTGCCATAGGGCAGGGGACTGAAGCTTTCTTT; j_gene: TRBJ1-1; d_gene: .; v_gene: TRBV19; abundance: .
CDR3aa: CASSQDRGPYEQYF; CDR3nt: TGCGCCAGCAGCCAGGACAGGGGACCCTACGAGCAGTACTTC; j_gene: TRBJ2-7; d_gene: TRBD1; v_gene: TRBV4-3; abundance: few
CDR3aa: CASSFRGAGYNEQFF; CDR3nt: TGTGCCAGCAGCTTTAGGGGCGCGGGATACAATGAGCAGTTCTTC; j_gene: TRBJ2-1; d_gene: .; v_gene: TRBV5-6; abundance: .
CDR3aa: CASRGTGELFF; CDR3nt: TGTGCCAGCAGGGGTACCGGGGAGCTGTTTTTT; j_gene: TRBJ2-2; d_gene: .; v_gene: TRBV13; abundance: .
CDR3aa: CASSQVLGMGDQETQYF; CDR3nt: TGTGCCAGCAGCCAAGTATTAGGCATGGGGGACCAAGAGACCCAGTACTTC; j_gene: TRBJ2-5; d_gene: .; v_gene: TRBV4-2; abundance: .
CDR3aa: CAISEPNGGQGSYGYTF; CDR3nt: TGTGCCATCAGTGAGCCGAACGGTGGACAGGGGAGCTATGGCTACACCTTC; j_gene: TRBJ1-2; d_gene: TRBD1; v_gene: TRBV10-3; abundance: .
CDR3aa: CAWNRRASGNTIYF; CDR3nt: TGTGCCTGGAACAGGAGGGCCTCTGGAAACACCATATATTTT; j_gene: TRBJ1-3; d_gene: .; v_gene: TRBV30; abundance: once
CDR3aa: CAISEGPGYNQPQHF; CDR3nt: TGTGCCATCAGTGAGGGCCCTGGGTACAATCAGCCCCAGCATTTT; j_gene: TRBJ1-5; d_gene: .; v_gene: TRBV10-3; abundance: once
CDR3aa: CASSPYPTGTGNTIYF; CDR3nt: TGTGCCAGCAGTCCTTATCCCACGGGGACAGGAAACACCATATATTTT; j_gene: TRBJ1-3; d_gene: .; v_gene: TRBV7-2; abundance: .
CDR3aa: CASSAPGIDTQYF; CDR3nt: TGTGCCAGCAGCGCCCCGGGGATAGATACGCAGTATTTT; j_gene: TRBJ2-3; d_gene: .; v_gene: TRBV7-8; abundance: once
CDR3aa: CSVATGGAYEQYF; CDR3nt: TGCAGCGTGGCCACAGGGGGCGCGTACGAGCAGTACTTC; j_gene: TRBJ2-7; d_gene: TRBD1; v_gene: TRBV29-1; abundance: .
CDR3aa: CASSPRGTQYF; CDR3nt: TGTGCCAGCAGCCCACGGGGGACCCAGTACTTC; j_gene: TRBJ2-5; d_gene: .; v_gene: TRBV7-9; abundance: .
CDR3aa: CASSVGETQYF; CDR3nt: TGTGCCAGTAGTGTGGGAGAGACCCAGTACTTC; j_gene: TRBJ2-5; d_gene: .; v_gene: TRBV19; abundance: .
CDR3aa: CASSLLGRPLTGELFF; CDR3nt: TGTGCCAGCAGCTTATTGGGCCGACCCCTCACCGGGGAGCTGTTTTTT; j_gene: TRBJ2-2; d_gene: .; v_gene: TRBV7-3; abundance: .
CDR3aa: CASSIVGQVNTEAFF; CDR3nt: TGTGCCAGTAGTATAGTAGGACAGGTGAACACTGAAGCTTTCTTT; j_gene: TRBJ1-1; d_gene: TRBD1; v_gene: TRBV19; abundance: few
CDR3aa: CASSPTTDTQYF; CDR3nt: TGTGCCAGCAGTCCGACCACAGATACGCAGTATTTT; j_gene: TRBJ2-3; d_gene: .; v_gene: TRBV27; abundance: .
CDR3aa: CASSLMISPLHF; CDR3nt: TGTGCCAGCAGCTTAATGATTTCACCCCTCCACTTT; j_gene: TRBJ1-6; d_gene: .; v_gene: TRBV7-9; abundance: .
CDR3aa: CASDSGTPNTEAFF; CDR3nt: TGTGCCTCCGACTCCGGGACACCGAACACTGAAGCTTTCTTT; j_gene: TRBJ1-1; d_gene: .; v_gene: TRBV30; abundance: .
CDR3aa: CAWKRMGQGALAEAFF; CDR3nt: TGTGCCTGGAAACGAATGGGACAGGGGGCGTTGGCTGAAGCTTTCTTT; j_gene: TRBJ1-1; d_gene: TRBD1; v_gene: TRBV30; abundance: .
CDR3aa: CASRWRLAVFQETQYF; CDR3nt: TGTGCCAGCAGATGGAGACTAGCGGTTTTCCAAGAGACCCAGTACTTC; j_gene: TRBJ2-5; d_gene: TRBD2; v_gene: TRBV5-6; abundance: once
CDR3aa: CASSRAGTSTDTQYF; CDR3nt: TGTGCCAGCAGTAGGGCCGGGACGTCCACAGATACGCAGTATTTT; j_gene: TRBJ2-3; d_gene: .; v_gene: TRBV6-1; abundance: .
CDR3aa: CASSQDSPRLNQPQHF; CDR3nt: TGCGCCAGCAGCCAAGACTCGCCTAGGCTCAATCAGCCCCAGCATTTT; j_gene: TRBJ1-5; d_gene: .; v_gene: TRBV4-3; abundance: .
CDR3aa: CASSHPQGAETQYF; CDR3nt: TGCGCCAGCAGCCACCCTCAGGGTGCAGAGACCCAGTACTTC; j_gene: TRBJ2-5; d_gene: .; v_gene: TRBV5-1; abundance: .
CDR3aa: CASSWSSGESETQYF; CDR3nt: TGTGCCAGCTCGTGGTCCAGCGGGGAATCAGAGACCCAGTACTTC; j_gene: TRBJ2-5; d_gene: TRBD2; v_gene: TRBV18; abundance: .
CDR3aa: CASSPRYEQYF; CDR3nt: TGTGCCAGCAGCCCACGGTACGAGCAGTACTTC; j_gene: TRBJ2-7; d_gene: .; v_gene: TRBV7-8; abundance: .
CDR3aa: CASSSEGPLLF; CDR3nt: TGTGCCAGCAGTTCCGAGGGGCCCCTACTATTT; j_gene: TRBJ1-3; d_gene: .; v_gene: TRBV5-6; abundance: .
CDR3aa: CASSKEGGTVNYGYTF; CDR3nt: TGTGCCAGCTCAAAGGAGGGGGGGACGGTGAACTATGGCTACACCTTC; j_gene: TRBJ1-2; d_gene: .; v_gene: TRBV18; abundance: .
CDR3aa: CASSPALGTQYF; CDR3nt: TGTGCCAGTAGTCCGGCCCTTGGGACCCAGTACTTC; j_gene: TRBJ2-5; d_gene: .; v_gene: TRBV19; abundance: .
CDR3aa: CASSPSGPHYEQYF; CDR3nt: TGTGCCAGCTCACCCTCGGGACCGCACTACGAGCAGTACTTC; j_gene: TRBJ2-7; d_gene: .; v_gene: TRBV18; abundance: .